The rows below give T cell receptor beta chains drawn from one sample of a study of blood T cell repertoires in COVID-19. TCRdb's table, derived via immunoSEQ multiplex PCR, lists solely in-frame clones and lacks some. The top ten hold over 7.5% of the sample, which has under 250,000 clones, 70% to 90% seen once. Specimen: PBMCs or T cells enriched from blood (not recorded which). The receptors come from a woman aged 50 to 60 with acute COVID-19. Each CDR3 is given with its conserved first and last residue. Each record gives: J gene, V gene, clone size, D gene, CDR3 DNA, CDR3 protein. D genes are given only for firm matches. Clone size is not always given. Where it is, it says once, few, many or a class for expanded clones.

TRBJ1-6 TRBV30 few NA TGTGCCTGGAGTGCCCCAGGGGCGTTGAATTCACCCCTCCACTTT CAWSAPGALNSPLHF
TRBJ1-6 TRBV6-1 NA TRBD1 TGTGCCAGCAGTGACCTCAGGGGGAATTCACCCCTCCACTTT CASSDLRGNSPLHF
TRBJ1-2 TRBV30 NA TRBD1 TGTGCCTGGTCAACTACAGGGGGCGCTGGCTACACCTTC CAWSTTGGAGYTF
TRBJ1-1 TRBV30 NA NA TGTGCCTGGACCCACGGGGGTAACACTGAAGCTTTCTTT CAWTHGGNTEAFF
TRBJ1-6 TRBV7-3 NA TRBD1 TGTGCCAGCAGCACGGGACAGGGGGAAGGGTCACCCCTCCACTTT CASSTGQGEGSPLHF
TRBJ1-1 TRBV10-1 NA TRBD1 TGCGCCAGCAGCCCCGGGACAGGGGGGAACACTGAAGCTTTCTTT CASSPGTGGNTEAFF
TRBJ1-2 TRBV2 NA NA TGTGCCAGCAGTGATCCCAGTTCGGAGGGTGGCTACACCTTC CASSDPSSEGGYTF
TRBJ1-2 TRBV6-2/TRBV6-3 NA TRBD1 TGTGCCAGCAGTTACTCTGGGGACAGCGGCTACACCTTC CASSYSGDSGYTF
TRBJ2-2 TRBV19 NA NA TGTGCCAGTAACCCCAGCGGCGGGGAGCTGTTTTTT CASNPSGGELFF
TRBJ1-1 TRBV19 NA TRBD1 TGTGCCAGTAGTCCCTTGGGACAGGGCGCTGAAGCTTTCTTT CASSPLGQGAEAFF
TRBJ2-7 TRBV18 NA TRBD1 TGTGCCAGCTCACCGTCGGGACAGTCAATCTACGAGCAGTACTTC CASSPSGQSIYEQYF
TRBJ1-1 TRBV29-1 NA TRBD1 TGCAGCGTACGACAGGGCCGGGGGAACACTGAAGCTTTCTTT CSVRQGRGNTEAFF
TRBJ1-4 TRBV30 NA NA TGTGCCTGGAGTGTCGCCTCATACAGTGGGGCCTTTTTTTTT CAWSVASYSGAFFF
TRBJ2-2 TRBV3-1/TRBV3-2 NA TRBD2 TGTGCCAGCAGGCGCACCGGGGGGGGGACCGGGGAGCTGTTTTTT CASRRTGGGTGELFF
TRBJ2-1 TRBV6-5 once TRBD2 TGTGCCAGCAGGTTTAGCGGGGGGGGTTACAATGAGCAGTTCTTC CASRFSGGGYNEQFF